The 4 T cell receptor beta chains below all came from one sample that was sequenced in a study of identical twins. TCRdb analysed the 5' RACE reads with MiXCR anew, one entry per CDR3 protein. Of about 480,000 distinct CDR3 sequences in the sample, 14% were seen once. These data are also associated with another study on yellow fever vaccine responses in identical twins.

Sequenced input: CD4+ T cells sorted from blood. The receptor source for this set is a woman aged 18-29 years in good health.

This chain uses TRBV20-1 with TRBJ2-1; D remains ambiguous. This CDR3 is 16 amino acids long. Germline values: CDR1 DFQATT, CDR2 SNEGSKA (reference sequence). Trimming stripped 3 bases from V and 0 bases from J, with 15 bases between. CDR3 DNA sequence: TGCAGTGCTAGGTTCCGCTCCCGGAGCTCCTACAATGAGCAGTTCTTC. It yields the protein CSARFRSRSSYNEQFF.

The CDR3 DNA reads as TGTGCCAGCAGCTTAAAGTCAGGGAGGAATGAGCAGTTCTTC. Amino acid sequence: CASSLKSGRNEQFF. The chain employs TRBV7-3 and TRBJ2-1, with D possibly matching TRBD2 (6 bases). Germline lookup yields CDR1 SGHTA and CDR2 FQGTGA. V was trimmed by 1 base and J by 7 bases, leaving 11 bases between them. The CDR3 has 14 residues. Based on the CDR3 plus reference TRBV7-3 and TRBJ2-1, the full variable domain is GAGVSQTPSNKVTEKGKYVELRCDPISGHTALYWYRQSLGQGPEFLIYFQGTGAADDSGLPNDRFFAVRPEGSVSTLKIQRTERGDSAVYLCASSLKSGRNEQFFGPGTRLTVL.

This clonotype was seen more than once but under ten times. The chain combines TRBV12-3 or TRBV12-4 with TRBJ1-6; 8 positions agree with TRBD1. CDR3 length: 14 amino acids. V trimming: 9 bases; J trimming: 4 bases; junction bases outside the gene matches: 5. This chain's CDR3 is CASTTGAYNSPLHF. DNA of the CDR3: TGTGCCAGTACGACAGGGGCATATAATTCACCCCTCCACTTT.

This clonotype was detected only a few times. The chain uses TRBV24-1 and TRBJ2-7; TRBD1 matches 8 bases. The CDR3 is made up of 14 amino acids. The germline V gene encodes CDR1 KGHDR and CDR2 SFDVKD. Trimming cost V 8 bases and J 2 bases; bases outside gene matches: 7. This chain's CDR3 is CATKPGTGTYEQYF. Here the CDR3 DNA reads TGTGCCACCAAACCCGGGACAGGAACCTACGAGCAGTACTTC.